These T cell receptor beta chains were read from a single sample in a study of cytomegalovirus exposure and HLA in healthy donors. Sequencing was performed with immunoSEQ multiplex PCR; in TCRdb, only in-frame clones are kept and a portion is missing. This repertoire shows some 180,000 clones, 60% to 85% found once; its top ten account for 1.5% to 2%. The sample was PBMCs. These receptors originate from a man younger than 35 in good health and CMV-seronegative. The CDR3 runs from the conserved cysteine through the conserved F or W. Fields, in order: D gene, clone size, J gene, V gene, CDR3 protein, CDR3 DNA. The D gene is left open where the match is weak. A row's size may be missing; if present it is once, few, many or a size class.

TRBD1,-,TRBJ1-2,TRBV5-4,CASSPGQGVGYTF,TGTGCCAGCAGCCCCGGACAGGGAGTCGGCTACACCTTC
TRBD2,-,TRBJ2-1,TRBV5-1,CASSVRTSGYNEQFF,TGCGCCAGCAGCGTAAGGACTAGCGGATACAATGAGCAGTTCTTC
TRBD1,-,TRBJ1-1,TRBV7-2,CASRLTGAAGAFF,TGTGCCAGCAGATTAACAGGGGCGGCGGGAGCTTTCTTT
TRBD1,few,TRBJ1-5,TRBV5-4,CASSLAGGGQPQHF,TGTGCCAGCAGCCTCGCAGGGGGCGGGCAGCCCCAGCATTTT
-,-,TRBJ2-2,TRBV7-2,CASSPPRENTGELFF,TGTGCCAGCAGCCCACCCCGGGAGAACACCGGGGAGCTGTTTTTT
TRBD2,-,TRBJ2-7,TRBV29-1,CSVRTSGSSYEQYF,TGCAGCGTTAGGACTAGCGGCAGTTCCTACGAGCAGTACTTC
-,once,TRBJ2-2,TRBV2,CASSFGAGELFF,TGTGCCAGCAGCTTCGGGGCCGGGGAGCTGTTTTTT
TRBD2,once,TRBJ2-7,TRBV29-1,CSVEIRLAGPSSYEQYF,TGCAGCGTTGAAATCCGGCTAGCGGGGCCATCCTCCTACGAGCAGTACTTC
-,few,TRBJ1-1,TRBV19,CATSVGRNTEAFF,TGTGCCACCTCTGTGGGGAGAAACACTGAAGCTTTCTTT
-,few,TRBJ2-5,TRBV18,CASSGGYQETQYF,TGTGCCAGCTCAGGGGGGTACCAAGAGACCCAGTACTTC
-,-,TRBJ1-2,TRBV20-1,CSARGAGGYTF,TGCAGTGCTAGAGGGGCAGGTGGCTACACCTTC
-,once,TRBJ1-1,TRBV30,CAWTGSLGTEAFF,TGTGCCTGGACAGGGTCGTTGGGCACTGAAGCTTTCTTT
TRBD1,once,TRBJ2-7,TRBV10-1,CASSDRDSFYEQYF,TGCGCCAGCAGTGACCGGGACAGCTTCTACGAGCAGTACTTC
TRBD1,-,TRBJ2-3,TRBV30,CAWSRDRGTDTQYF,TGTGCCTGGAGTCGGGACAGGGGAACAGATACGCAGTATTTT
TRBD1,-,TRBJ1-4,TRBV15,CATSGTDRDRKKLFF,TGTGCCACCAGCGGTACAGACAGGGATCGTAAAAAACTGTTTTTT
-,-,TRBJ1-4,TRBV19,CASSVGSWEKLFF,TGTGCCAGTAGTGTCGGGAGTTGGGAAAAACTGTTTTTT
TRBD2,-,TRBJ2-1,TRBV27,CASGPGLAGAREQFF,TGTGCCAGCGGGCCGGGACTAGCGGGAGCTCGGGAGCAGTTCTTC
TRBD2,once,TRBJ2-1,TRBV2,CASSTGLAGERDEQFF,TGTGCCAGCAGCACCGGACTAGCGGGGGAGAGGGATGAGCAGTTCTTC
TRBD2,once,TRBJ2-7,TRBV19,CALPGGGDEQYF,TGTGCCCTCCCGGGAGGCGGCGACGAGCAGTACTTC
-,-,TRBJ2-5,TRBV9,CASSDRMGGLRETQYF,TGTGCCAGCAGCGACCGAATGGGGGGGCTCAGAGAGACCCAGTACTTC
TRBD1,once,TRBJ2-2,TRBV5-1,CASSPGQGHTGELFF,TGCGCCAGCAGCCCTGGACAGGGTCACACCGGGGAGCTGTTTTTT
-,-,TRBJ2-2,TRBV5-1,CASSLSSGSGELFF,TGCGCCAGCAGCTTGTCATCGGGGTCCGGGGAGCTGTTTTTT
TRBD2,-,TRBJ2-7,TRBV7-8,CASSPRGGGEQYF,TGTGCCAGCAGCCCGCGGGGGGGTGGCGAGCAGTACTTC
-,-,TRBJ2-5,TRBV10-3,CAITGQLGETQYF,TGTGCCATCACTGGACAGTTGGGGGAGACCCAGTACTTC
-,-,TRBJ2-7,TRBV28,CASSSTPSVSPYGGQYF,TGTGCCAGCAGTTCCACCCCGAGCGTCAGCCCCTACGGCGGGCAGTACTTC
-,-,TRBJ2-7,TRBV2,CASRTDLTAYEQYF,TGTGCCAGCAGGACTGACCTTACTGCCTACGAGCAGTACTTC
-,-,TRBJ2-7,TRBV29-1,CSVKEDSVREQYF,TGCAGCGTTAAGGAGGACTCCGTCCGGGAGCAGTACTTC
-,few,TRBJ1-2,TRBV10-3,CAISDLTENYGYTF,TGTGCCATCAGCGACCTAACAGAAAACTATGGCTACACCTTC
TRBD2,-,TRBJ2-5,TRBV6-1,CASSETGTSGGPDHF,TGTGCCAGCAGTGAAACCGGGACTAGCGGGGGGCCCGATCACTTC
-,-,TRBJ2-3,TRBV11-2,CASSPGRRSTDTQYF,TGTGCCAGCAGTCCGGGGAGGCGGAGCACAGATACGCAGTATTTT
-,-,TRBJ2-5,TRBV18,CASSPGQGLETQYF,TGTGCCAGCTCACCCGGCCAGGGCCTGGAGACCCAGTACTTC